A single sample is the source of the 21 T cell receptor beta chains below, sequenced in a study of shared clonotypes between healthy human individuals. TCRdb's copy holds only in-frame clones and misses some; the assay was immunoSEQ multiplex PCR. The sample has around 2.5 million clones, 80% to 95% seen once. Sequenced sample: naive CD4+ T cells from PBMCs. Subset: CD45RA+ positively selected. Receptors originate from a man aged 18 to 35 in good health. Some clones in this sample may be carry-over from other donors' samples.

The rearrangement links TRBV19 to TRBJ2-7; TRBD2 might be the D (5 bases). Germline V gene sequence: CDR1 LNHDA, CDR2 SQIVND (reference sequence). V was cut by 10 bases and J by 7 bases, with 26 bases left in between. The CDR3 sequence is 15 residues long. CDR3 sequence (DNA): TGTGCCACCCCGGGCGTGCGGGTGGTGGTAAGGGAGCAGTACTTC. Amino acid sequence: CATPGVRVVVREQYF.

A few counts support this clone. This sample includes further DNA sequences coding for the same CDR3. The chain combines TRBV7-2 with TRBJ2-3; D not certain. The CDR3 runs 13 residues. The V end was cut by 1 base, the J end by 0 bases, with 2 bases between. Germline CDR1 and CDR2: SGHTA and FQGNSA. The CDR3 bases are TGTGCCAGCAGCTTAGGGAGCACAGATACGCAGTATTTT. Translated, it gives CASSLGSTDTQYF.

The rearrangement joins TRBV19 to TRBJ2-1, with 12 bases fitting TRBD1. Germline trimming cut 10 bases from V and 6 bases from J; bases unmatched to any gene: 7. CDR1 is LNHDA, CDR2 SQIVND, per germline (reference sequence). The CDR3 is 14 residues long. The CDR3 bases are TGTGCCACAAGGGGACAGGGGGCTGTCAATGAGCAGTTCTTC. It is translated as CATRGQGAVNEQFF.

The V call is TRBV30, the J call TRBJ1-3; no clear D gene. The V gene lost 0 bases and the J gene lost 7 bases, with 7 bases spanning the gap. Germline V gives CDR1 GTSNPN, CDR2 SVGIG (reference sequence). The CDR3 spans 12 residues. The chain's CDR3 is CAWSVNQNTIYF. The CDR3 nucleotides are TGTGCCTGGAGTGTAAACCAGAACACCATATATTTT.

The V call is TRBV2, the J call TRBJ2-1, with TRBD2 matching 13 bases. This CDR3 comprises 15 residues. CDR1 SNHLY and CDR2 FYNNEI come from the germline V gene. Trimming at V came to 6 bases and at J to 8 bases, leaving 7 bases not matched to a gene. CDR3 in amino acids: CASRTGTSGIHEQFF. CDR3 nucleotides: TGTGCCAGCAGAACCGGGACTAGCGGGATCCATGAGCAGTTCTTC.

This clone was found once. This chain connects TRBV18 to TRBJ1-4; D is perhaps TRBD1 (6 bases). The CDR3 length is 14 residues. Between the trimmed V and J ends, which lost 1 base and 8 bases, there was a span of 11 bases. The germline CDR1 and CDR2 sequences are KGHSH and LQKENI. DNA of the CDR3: TGTGCCAGCTCACCACTCGGGGGCGTAGAAAAACTGTTTTTT. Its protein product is CASSPLGGVEKLFF.

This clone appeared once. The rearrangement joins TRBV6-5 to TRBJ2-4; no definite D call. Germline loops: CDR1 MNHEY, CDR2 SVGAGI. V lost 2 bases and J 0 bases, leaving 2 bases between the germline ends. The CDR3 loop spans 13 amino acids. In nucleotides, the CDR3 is TGTGCCAGCAGTTACGCAGCCAAAAACATTCAGTACTTC. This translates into CASSYAAKNIQYF.

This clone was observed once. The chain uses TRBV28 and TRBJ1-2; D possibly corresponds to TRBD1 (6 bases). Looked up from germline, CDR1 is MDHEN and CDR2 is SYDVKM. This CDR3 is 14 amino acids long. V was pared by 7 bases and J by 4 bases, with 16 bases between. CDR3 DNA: TGTGCCAGCACCTACAGGCGGGACACCTATGGCTACACCTTC. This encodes CASTYRRDTYGYTF.

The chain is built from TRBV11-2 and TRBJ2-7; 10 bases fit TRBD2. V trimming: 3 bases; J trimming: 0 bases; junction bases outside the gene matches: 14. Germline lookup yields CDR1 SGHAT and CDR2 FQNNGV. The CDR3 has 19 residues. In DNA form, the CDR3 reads TGTGCCAGCAGCTTTACCCGGCGGACTAGCGGCTTCAGCTCCTACGAGCAGTACTTC. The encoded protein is CASSFTRRTSGFSSYEQYF.

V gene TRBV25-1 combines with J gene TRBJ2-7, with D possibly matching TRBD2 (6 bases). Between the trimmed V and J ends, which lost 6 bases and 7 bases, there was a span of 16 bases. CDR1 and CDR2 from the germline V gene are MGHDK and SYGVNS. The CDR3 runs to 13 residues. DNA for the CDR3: TGTGCCAGCAGGCGGGACTCTCGGGAAGAGCAGTACTTC. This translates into CASRRDSREEQYF.

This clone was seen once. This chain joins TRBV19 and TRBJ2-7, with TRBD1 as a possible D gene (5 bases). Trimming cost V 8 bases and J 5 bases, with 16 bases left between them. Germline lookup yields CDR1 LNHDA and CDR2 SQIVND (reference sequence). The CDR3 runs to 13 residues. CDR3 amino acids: CASRTGQGHEQYF. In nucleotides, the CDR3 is TGTGCCAGTCGAACGGGCCAGGGCCACGAGCAGTACTTC.

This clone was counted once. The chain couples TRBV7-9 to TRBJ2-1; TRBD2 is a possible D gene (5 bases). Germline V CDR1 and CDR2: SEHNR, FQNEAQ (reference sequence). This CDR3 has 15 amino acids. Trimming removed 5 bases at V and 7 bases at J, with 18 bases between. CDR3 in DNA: TGTGCCAGCAGCCCCTCTAACGCCCCGGGGAATGAGCAGTTCTTC. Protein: CASSPSNAPGNEQFF.

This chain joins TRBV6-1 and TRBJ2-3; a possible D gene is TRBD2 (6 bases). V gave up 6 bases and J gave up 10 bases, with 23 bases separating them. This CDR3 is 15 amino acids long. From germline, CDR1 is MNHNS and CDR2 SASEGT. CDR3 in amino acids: CASRPRDSFFNPQYF. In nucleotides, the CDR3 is TGTGCCAGCAGACCCCGGGACTCCTTCTTCAATCCGCAGTATTTT.

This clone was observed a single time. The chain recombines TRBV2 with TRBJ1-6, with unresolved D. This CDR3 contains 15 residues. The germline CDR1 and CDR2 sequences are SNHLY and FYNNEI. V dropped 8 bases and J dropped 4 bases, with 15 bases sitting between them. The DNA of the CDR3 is TGTGCCAGCGCGGACCTTCGTCATTATAATTCACCCCTCCACTTT. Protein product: CASADLRHYNSPLHF.

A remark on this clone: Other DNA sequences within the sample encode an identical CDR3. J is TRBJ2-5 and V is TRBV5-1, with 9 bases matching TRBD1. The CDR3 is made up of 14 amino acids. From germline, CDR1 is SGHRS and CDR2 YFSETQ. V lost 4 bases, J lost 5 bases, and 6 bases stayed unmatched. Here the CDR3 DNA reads TGCGCCAGCAGCCCGGGGACAGGGCCGGAGACCCAGTACTTC. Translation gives CASSPGTGPETQYF.

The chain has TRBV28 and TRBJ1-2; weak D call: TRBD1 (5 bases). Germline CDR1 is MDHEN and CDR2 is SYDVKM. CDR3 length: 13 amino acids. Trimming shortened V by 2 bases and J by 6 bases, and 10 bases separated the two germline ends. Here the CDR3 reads CASSLMVGDGYTF. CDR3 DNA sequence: TGTGCCAGCAGTTTAATGGTAGGGGATGGCTACACCTTC.

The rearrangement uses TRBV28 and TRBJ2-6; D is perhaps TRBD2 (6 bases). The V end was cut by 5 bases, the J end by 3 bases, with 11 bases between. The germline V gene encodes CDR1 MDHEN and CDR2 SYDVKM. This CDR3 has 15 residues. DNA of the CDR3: TGTGCCAGCAGTGACCCTAGCGTTGGGGCCAACGTCCTGACTTTC. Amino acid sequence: CASSDPSVGANVLTF.

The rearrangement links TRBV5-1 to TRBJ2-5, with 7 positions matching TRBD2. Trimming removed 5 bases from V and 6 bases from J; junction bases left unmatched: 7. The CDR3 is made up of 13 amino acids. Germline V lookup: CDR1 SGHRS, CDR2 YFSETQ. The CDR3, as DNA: TGCGCCAGCAGGGCGGGAGACACACAGACCCAGTACTTC. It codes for CASRAGDTQTQYF.

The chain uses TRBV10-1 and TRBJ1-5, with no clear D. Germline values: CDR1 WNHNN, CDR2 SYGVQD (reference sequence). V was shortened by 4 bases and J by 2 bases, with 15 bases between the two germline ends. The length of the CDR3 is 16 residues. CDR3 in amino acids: CASSGSRTQGNQPQHF. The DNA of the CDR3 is TGCGCCAGCAGTGGTAGTAGGACCCAGGGCAATCAGCCCCAGCATTTT.

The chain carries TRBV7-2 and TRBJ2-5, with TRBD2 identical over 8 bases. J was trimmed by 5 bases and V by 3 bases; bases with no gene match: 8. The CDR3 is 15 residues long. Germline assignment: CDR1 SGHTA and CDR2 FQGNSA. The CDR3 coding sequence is TGTGCCAGCAGCTTCGACGGGAGGGCCCGGGAGACCCAGTACTTC. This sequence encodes CASSFDGRARETQYF.

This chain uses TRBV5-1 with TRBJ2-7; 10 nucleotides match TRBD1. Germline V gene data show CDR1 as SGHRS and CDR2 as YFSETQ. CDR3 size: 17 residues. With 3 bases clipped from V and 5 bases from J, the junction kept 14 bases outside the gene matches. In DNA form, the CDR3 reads TGCGCCAGCAGCTCTAGCGGACGACAGGGGGCTAGTGACGAGCAGTACTTC. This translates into CASSSSGRQGASDEQYF.